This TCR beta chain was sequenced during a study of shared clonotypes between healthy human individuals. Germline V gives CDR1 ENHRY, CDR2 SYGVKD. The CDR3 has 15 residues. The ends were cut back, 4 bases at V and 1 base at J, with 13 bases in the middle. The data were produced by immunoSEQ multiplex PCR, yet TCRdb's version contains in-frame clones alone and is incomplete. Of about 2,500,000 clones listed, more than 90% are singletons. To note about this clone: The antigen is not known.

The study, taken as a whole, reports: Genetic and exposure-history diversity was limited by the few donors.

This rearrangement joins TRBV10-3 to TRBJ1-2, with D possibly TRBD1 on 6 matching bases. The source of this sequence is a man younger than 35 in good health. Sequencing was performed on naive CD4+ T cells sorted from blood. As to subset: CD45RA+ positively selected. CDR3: CAISATDSLNYGYTF. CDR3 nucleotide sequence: TGTGCCATCAGTGCGACGGACAGTCTTAACTATGGCTACACCTTC.